This T cell receptor beta chain was sequenced for a study of beta chain features in type 1 diabetes. Study-level information: All samples yielded roughly 110 million examined sorted cells. Study-level findings and limits: When Type 1 diabetes patients were examined, their TCRB CDR3s proved moderately but significantly shorter in all four CD4+ subsets.

This clone was found a few times. What it binds is unknown. The CDR3 extends over 15 amino acids. CDR1 is KGHSH, CDR2 LQKENI, per germline. The V and J ends lost 3 bases and 4 bases, in that order; junction bases with no gene match: 8. Investigators reverse transcribed all isolated RNA, so they sequenced expressed TCRB transcripts. Repertoires were generated with immunoSEQ multiplex PCR, while TCRdb's copy carries only in-frame clones and drops some. The sample yields about 650,000 clones, around 12% seen once. Sequenced input: naive CD4+ T cells from blood. The TCR sequence derives from a man younger than 40 with type 1 diabetes. The chain uses TRBV18 and TRBJ1-2, with 7 positions matching TRBD1. CDR3 protein: CASSPMTDRAYGYTF. CDR3 nucleotide sequence: TGTGCCAGCTCACCGATGACTGACAGGGCCTATGGCTACACCTTC.